This TCR beta chain was captured by sequencing in a study of identical twins. Study-level points and caveats: Abundant beta clonotypes from cord blood had fewer insertions, unlike memory repertoires, which showed none.

A universal primer binding site was introduced by template switching. The final cDNA contained unique molecular identifiers. Using its own MiXCR run on the 5' RACE reads, TCRdb lists one record per CDR3 protein. Among fewer than 800,000 distinct CDR3 sequences listed, about 7.6% were seen once. This clonotype was recorded at least ten times. Antigen specificity is unknown. The V gene's germline CDR1 is SGDLS and CDR2 YYNGEE. V was clipped by 0 bases and J by 2 bases; unmatched bases: 5. The CDR3 length is 15 residues. The sample was also reused in another study, on yellow fever vaccine responses in identical twins. That source notes: The T cell response to vaccination in identical twins was reportedly partly convergent and partly personalized.

V gene TRBV9 combines with J gene TRBJ2-7; 7 bases align to TRBD2. This receptor was identified in a woman aged 18-29 years in good health. The sequencing input was PBMCs. The chain's CDR3 is CASSVDGLGTYEQYF. The CDR3, as DNA: TGTGCCAGCAGCGTAGATGGACTAGGTACCTACGAGCAGTACTTC.